This T cell receptor (beta chain) was sequenced during a study of blood T cell repertoires in COVID-19. On the study more broadly: Sources were T cells, B-cell-depleted T cells, or PBMCs; the material itself was cDNA or gDNA.

Trimming left V 0 bases short and J 5 bases short, with 5 bases between. CDR1 and CDR2 (germline): SGHRS, YFSETQ. The CDR3 extends over 13 amino acids. Generated by immunoSEQ multiplex PCR, the TCRdb table keeps only in-frame clones and is missing some. Among about 46,000 clones, more than 75% were seen once, and the ten largest hold about a sixth. Material: peripheral blood. V gene TRBV5-1 combines with J gene TRBJ1-4; D unclear. The clonotype originates from a man in his sixties with active or convalescent COVID-19. CDR3 residues: CASSLDRNEKLFF. The CDR3 DNA follows: TGCGCCAGCAGCTTGGACAGAAATGAAAAACTGTTTTTT. The full variable domain, completed using reference TRBV5-1 and TRBJ1-4, is KAGVTQTPRYLIKTRGQQVTLSCSPISGHRSVSWYQQTPGQGLQFLFEYFSETQRNKGNFPGRFSGRQFSNSRSEMNVSTLELGDSALYLCASSLDRNEKLFFGSGTQLSVL.